The entry below describes one T cell receptor beta chain. Its antigen remains undetermined. Qualities for individual bases were not recorded, and no much larger clone is one base off. Genomic DNA was isolated using the Qiagen DNeasy kit from unsorted PBMCs as well as from negatively selected CD4+ and CD8+ fractions. Using primers that anneal to V and J segments, immunoSEQ multiplex PCR amplified the TCR beta CDR3 regions. A synthetic immune receptor repertoire was used to minimize amplification bias, and remaining bias was computationally removed after sequencing. The study's processing was this. Repertoire diversity was quantified as the Shannon entropy index using custom Python scripts. Unsorted, CD4+ and CD8+ repertoires were analyzed separately, except for combined analyses in which CD4+ and CD8+ sequences were merged in silico. Clonal expansion was defined as a frequency increase of at least 2-fold after treatment compared with C1D1, and clones undetected at baseline were assigned a pseudocount of 0.5. Clones with 0 or 1 copy at C1D1 were defined as singleton clones, while clones with 2 or more copies were defined as non-singleton clones. Clones expanded in unsorted samples were assigned a CD4+, CD8+ or unknown annotation through matching of protein sequences in sorted samples from the same patient. Diversity changes from C1D1 to C4D1 were tested in paired samples using Wilcoxon tests. The source is immuneACCESS, and TCRdb retained only in-frame sequences with V and J called. Part of the clones is not carried over; for the studies checked, unresolved V genes explain less than half of this, and the remainder is unexplained. The V and J calls and clone size were taken over from that table, and D and trimming were inferred from the DNA. Present in this sample are about 75,000 clones, roughly 91% of which were seen just once. Around 8.5% of the sample is held by the ten biggest clonotypes.

This specimen's time point label, interpreted: cycle 1 day 1 (C1D1), immediately before nivolumab initiation. All trial patients had relapsed after autologous stem cell transplantation, with cohorts A, B and C differing in prior brentuximab vedotin exposure. The trial cohort comprised some 60 patients with relapsed/refractory classical Hodgkin lymphoma whose best overall responses were complete response, partial response or progressive disease. In the multi-cohort phase II CheckMate 205 trial, trial patients received single-agent nivolumab. An independent review committee assessed best overall response by applying the 2007 International Working Group response criteria. Trial PBMCs were collected just before the start of nivolumab (C1D1) and during therapy at cycle 2 day 1 and cycle 4 day 1. Peripheral blood was collected in 8 mL Vacutainer Cell Preparation Tubes, from which PBMCs were isolated by centrifugation and then cryopreserved.

This record belongs to a study of PD-1 blockade in classical Hodgkin lymphoma (TCRdb year 2020). As for the study more broadly: Nivolumab dosing was 3 mg/kg intravenously every 2 weeks, continuing until either disease progression or unacceptable toxicity. To define a peripheral blood immune signature of response to PD-1 blockade in classical Hodgkin lymphoma, the study combined TCR beta sequencing with CyTOF.

Between the V and J ends, shortened by 0 bases and 2 bases respectively, the junction contains 8 bases. The CDR3 has 16 amino acids, counting the end cysteine and phenylalanine. This entry keeps only the CDR3 DNA: 48 bases, framed from base 1. From the germline V gene (reference sequence), CDR1 is LNHDA and CDR2 is SQIVND. The paper as a whole reports these results and caveats: Trial patients with a complete response had baseline diversity similar to that of newly diagnosed patients, while partial responders and progressors had significantly lower diversity. A significant rise by C4D1 was seen in CD4+ but not CD8+ TCR diversity (p=0.0027 vs p=0.16), with the rise being most apparent in complete responders (p=0.02). The study was restricted to a single clinical trial cohort, and the causes of repertoire differences, possibly disease activity or prior therapy, were left undefined. Lower diversity was seen in patients whose nivolumab began less than 1 year after ASCT, and these patients were left out of later analyses so that immune reconstitution would not confound the results. Newly diagnosed patients were reported to have lower baseline TCR diversity than healthy donors, and relapsed/refractory patients were reported to have lower baseline TCR diversity still.

The receptor was isolated from a human donor with classical Hodgkin lymphoma. The V and J genes are TRBV19 and TRBJ2-6, and TRBD1 may be the D gene, going by 5 matching bases. The source was peripheral blood mononuclear cells (PBMCs), collected at baseline. The CDR3 protein: CASSIEGRAGANVLTF. The DNA sequence is as follows: TGTGCCAGTAGTATAGAGGGCAGGGCTGGGGCCAACGTCCTGACTTTC.